Presented here are 28 T cell receptor beta chains from one specimen sequenced in a study of cytomegalovirus exposure and HLA in healthy donors. Primers for the PCR totalled 60 Vbeta and 13 Jbeta. Libraries were prepared by immunoSEQ multiplex PCR; TCRdb keeps only in-frame clonotypes and omits some of them. The sample yields roughly 240,000 clones, 82% seen once. Sequencing was carried out using PBMCs. Every receptor here comes from a woman in her thirties or forties in good health and CMV-seropositive.

The chain carries TRBV5-1 and TRBJ2-7; no firm D call. From germline, CDR1 is SGHRS and CDR2 YFSETQ. This CDR3 contains 13 residues. Trimming shortened V by 3 bases and J by 2 bases, and 9 bases separated the two germline ends. The CDR3 loop reads CASSSTGAYEQYF. The CDR3 bases are TGCGCCAGCAGCTCGACTGGTGCCTACGAGCAGTACTTC.

Details on this clone: The same CDR3 can be traced to other DNA sequences in this sample. V usage is TRBV27 and J usage is TRBJ1-5; D unresolved. This CDR3 is 13 amino acids long. CDR1 is MNHEY, CDR2 SMNVEV, per germline (reference sequence). V shed 6 bases and J shed 6 bases, with 12 bases lying between them. The CDR3 loop reads CASSLGGSQPQHF. The CDR3 nucleotides are TGTGCCAGCAGCCTTGGAGGGAGTCAGCCCCAGCATTTT.

CDR3 in amino acids: CASSDATNSYNEQFF. The DNA for the CDR3 is TGCGCCAGCAGTGACGCGACTAACTCCTACAATGAGCAGTTCTTC. The chain uses TRBV10-1 and TRBJ2-1; perhaps TRBD2 as D (5 bases). Trimming stripped 3 bases from V and 0 bases from J, with 9 bases between. CDR3 size: 15 residues. Germline-derived CDR1 and CDR2 are WNHNN and SYGVQD (reference sequence).

This sequence joins TRBV6-1 and TRBJ1-2, with 9 bases identical to TRBD1. V trimming: 5 bases; J trimming: 5 bases; junction bases outside the gene matches: 9. CDR3 length: 15 residues. Germline V gives CDR1 MNHNS, CDR2 SASEGT. The CDR3 sequence: CASSPRTGAFYGYTF. In DNA form, the CDR3 reads TGTGCCAGCAGTCCCAGGACAGGGGCGTTTTATGGCTACACCTTC.

The gene calls are TRBV11-2 and TRBJ1-1, with TRBD1 matching 9 bases. CDR3 size: 15 residues. Germline V lookup: CDR1 SGHAT, CDR2 FQNNGV. With V trimmed by 5 bases and J by 2 bases, 6 bases remained unmatched. The CDR3 DNA reads as TGTGCCAGCAGCCCCCGGACAGGGGAAAACACTGAAGCTTTCTTT. Amino acid sequence: CASSPRTGENTEAFF.

Here the CDR3 reads CASSAGRGGNQPQHF. DNA of the CDR3: TGTGCCAGCAGTGCAGGACGGGGGGGAAATCAGCCCCAGCATTTT. The chain uses TRBV2 and TRBJ1-5, with D possibly matching TRBD1 (5 bases). This CDR3 has 15 residues. V was cut by 4 bases and J by 4 bases, with 14 bases left in between. The germline gives CDR1 SNHLY, CDR2 FYNNEI.

The genes are TRBV10-3 and TRBJ1-6; 9 bases are shared with TRBD1. The junction had 5 bases not matched to a gene; V was cut back by 10 bases and J by 7 bases. The germline CDR1 and CDR2 sequences are ENHRY and SYGVKD. This CDR3 has 13 amino acids. This CDR3 is CATTDRGNSPLHF. The CDR3 DNA sequence: TGTGCCACCACGGACAGGGGCAATTCACCCCTCCACTTT.

As to this clone: Relative to the germline gene, one junction end is altered; a read error may explain this. The CDR3 nucleotides are TGTGCTAGCAGCCCTTCCCTGGACAGGTCTGAAGCTTTCTTT. The encoded protein is CASSPSLDRSEAFF. The J gene is TRBJ1-1, the V gene TRBV7-7, with 7 bases aligning to TRBD1. CDR1 is SSHAT and CDR2 is FNYEAQ in the germline V gene (reference sequence). The CDR3 totals 14 residues.

V usage is TRBV6-5 and J usage is TRBJ2-7; 9 bases agree with TRBD1. The CDR3 is 15 amino acids. Trimming took 0 bases from V and 5 from J; bases not matched to a gene: 5. In germline, CDR1 is MNHEY, CDR2 SVGAGI. The CDR3: CASSYSGTGRNEQYF. CDR3 DNA sequence: TGTGCCAGCAGTTACTCAGGGACAGGGAGGAACGAGCAGTACTTC.

V is TRBV5-6 and J is TRBJ1-5; D perhaps matches TRBD1 (5 bases). The CDR3 runs to 16 residues. Trimming took off 4 bases at V and 0 bases at J, with 14 bases between the two ends. Germline CDR1 is SGHDT and CDR2 is YYEEEE. The CDR3 DNA reads as TGTGCCAGCAGCCAAATAACAGGCTATAGCAATCAGCCCCAGCATTTT. Its protein is CASSQITGYSNQPQHF.

This chain links TRBV4-3 with TRBJ2-7, with 10 positions matching TRBD1. The CDR3 sequence is 14 residues long. CDR1 LGHNA and CDR2 YSLEER come from the germline V gene. V trimming: 1 base; J trimming: 6 bases; junction bases outside the gene matches: 3. The DNA for the CDR3 is TGCGCCAGCAGCCAAGGACAGGGGGCGGGCGAGCAGTACTTC. Residues: CASSQGQGAGEQYF.

The chain is built from TRBV5-8 and TRBJ1-1; tentative D call: TRBD1 (5 bases). The length of the CDR3 is 15 residues. Germline V gene data show CDR1 as SGHTS and CDR2 as YDEGEE. Trimming left V 0 bases short and J 0 bases short, with 9 bases between. The CDR3 loop is CASSLDRLMNTEAFF. DNA for the CDR3: TGTGCCAGCAGCTTGGACAGGCTCATGAACACTGAAGCTTTCTTT.

The V call is TRBV18, the J call TRBJ1-1; D not certain. Germline V gives CDR1 KGHSH, CDR2 LQKENI. The CDR3 runs to 15 residues. V was cut by 2 bases and J by 6 bases, with 16 bases left in between. The CDR3 sequence: CASSPSRELAPEAFF. CDR3 DNA: TGTGCCAGCTCACCATCAAGGGAGCTTGCCCCTGAAGCTTTCTTT.

V and J are TRBV7-9 and TRBJ1-2; D call uncertain. The CDR3 loop spans 14 amino acids. The V gene's germline CDR1 is SEHNR and CDR2 FQNEAQ (reference sequence). V was cut by 7 bases and J by 4 bases, with 16 bases left in between. CDR3 sequence (DNA): TGTGCCAGCAACCCGTTGCGTACGGGCTATGGCTACACCTTC. This sequence encodes CASNPLRTGYGYTF.

The J gene is TRBJ1-3, the V gene TRBV27; TRBD1 matches at 9 bases. CDR1 and CDR2 from the germline V gene are MNHEY and SMNVEV (reference sequence). Trimming at V came to 6 bases and at J to 3 bases, leaving 6 bases not matched to a gene. CDR3 length equals 15 residues. CDR3 residues: CASSLTGGSGNTIYF. The CDR3 DNA reads TGTGCCAGCAGCCTAACAGGGGGCAGTGGAAACACCATATATTTT.

This clone appeared once. The chain uses TRBV15 and TRBJ2-1; TRBD2 aligns across 10 bases. The length of the CDR3 is 15 residues. The junction had 3 bases not matched to a gene; V was cut back by 3 bases and J by 4 bases. Germline V gene data show CDR1 as LNHNV and CDR2 as YYDKDF (reference sequence). The DNA of the CDR3 is TGTGCCACCAGCAGCCCTAGCGGGAGATACAATGAGCAGTTCTTC. Protein sequence: CATSSPSGRYNEQFF.

This clone was seen a handful of times. The chain links TRBV29-1 to TRBJ1-1; D gene uncertain. The length of the CDR3 is 13 residues. Trimming stripped 6 bases from V and 4 bases from J, with 15 bases between. Germline CDR1 is SQVTM and CDR2 is ANQGSEA. The CDR3 sequence is CSVGGMEGTEAFF. The CDR3 region has the DNA TGCAGCGTCGGCGGCATGGAGGGCACTGAAGCTTTCTTT. The full variable domain, with the rest looked up from reference TRBV29-1 and TRBJ1-1, is SAVISQKPSRDICQRGTSLTIQCQVDSQVTMMFWYRQQPGQSLTLIATANQGSEATYESGFVIDKFPISRPNLTFSTLTVSNMSPEDSSIYLCSVGGMEGTEAFFGQGTRLTVV.

This rearrangement joins TRBV12-1 to TRBJ1-1; whether TRBD1, the table's D call, matches the DNA was not checked. TRBV12-1 is a documented pseudogene. This CDR3 contains 14 residues. The CDR3 region has the DNA TGTGCCAGCAGCTGGCCCGGACAGGTTCCACCGGCTTTCTTT. It is translated as CASSWPGQVPPAFF.

In its sample, this clone was seen once. This sequence joins TRBV5-1 and TRBJ2-5; D is perhaps TRBD1 (5 bases). V was shortened by 1 base and J by 5 bases, with 12 bases between the two germline ends. The germline V gene has CDR1 SGHRS and CDR2 YFSETQ. The CDR3 is 14 residues long. CDR3 sequence reads: CASSLHRGLETQYF. The CDR3, as DNA: TGCGCCAGCAGCTTGCATAGGGGTCTGGAGACCCAGTACTTC.

Remarks on this clone: At one end, the junction sequence differs from germline, possibly due to a read error. The chain couples TRBV7-9 to TRBJ2-7; 10 positions match TRBD1. CDR3 length: 15 residues. Germline V gene sequence: CDR1 SEHNR, CDR2 FQNEAQ (reference sequence). Here the CDR3 DNA reads TGTTCCAGCAGCCCGGGACAGGGGACTTCCTACGAGCAGTACTTC. Protein sequence: CSSSPGQGTSYEQYF.

The V gene is TRBV5-1, the J gene TRBJ2-7; 7 positions agree with TRBD1. The CDR3 contains 15 residues. V shed 0 bases and J 5 bases; nucleotides not matched to a gene: 8. Germline V gene sequence: CDR1 SGHRS, CDR2 YFSETQ. The CDR3 loop reads CASSLEGRGRHEQYF. The CDR3 nucleotides are TGCGCCAGCAGCTTGGAGGGCAGGGGGAGACACGAGCAGTACTTC.

This clone was detected only once. The chain couples TRBV7-9 to TRBJ2-7; TRBD2 matches at 8 bases. This CDR3 is built from 15 residues. Germline V gene data show CDR1 as SEHNR and CDR2 as FQNEAQ (reference sequence). V shed 5 bases and J 1 base; nucleotides not matched to a gene: 7. The chain's CDR3 is CASSPGGSVSYEQYF. The CDR3 DNA sequence: TGTGCCAGCAGCCCGGGGGGGAGCGTTTCCTACGAGCAGTACTTC.

This clone was seen more than once but under ten times. The gene calls are TRBV5-1 and TRBJ1-6; 7 nucleotides align to TRBD1. This CDR3 has 15 residues. V dropped 4 bases and J dropped 5; count of bases not matched to a gene: 6. Germline-derived CDR1 and CDR2 are SGHRS and YFSETQ. DNA for the CDR3: TGCGCCAGCAGCGACCGGGGACAGAATAATTCACCCCTCCACTTT. This codes for CASSDRGQNNSPLHF.

The rearrangement uses TRBV5-1 and TRBJ1-1; no reliable D call. The V and J ends lost 1 base and 1 base respectively, with 8 bases between them. Germline V gene data show CDR1 as SGHRS and CDR2 as YFSETQ. The CDR3 runs to 14 residues. As DNA, the CDR3 is TGCGCCAGCAGCTTGAAAGTACAGAACACTGAAGCTTTCTTT. It codes for CASSLKVQNTEAFF.

This chain joins TRBV30 and TRBJ1-5; perhaps TRBD1 as D (5 bases). The CDR3 spans 13 residues. Trimming took off 5 bases at V and 0 bases at J, with 8 bases between the two ends. Germline V gene sequence: CDR1 GTSNPN, CDR2 SVGIG (reference sequence). The CDR3 DNA is TGTGCCTGGCGACAGTATAGCAATCAGCCCCAGCATTTT. Translated: CAWRQYSNQPQHF.

The chain couples TRBV18 to TRBJ2-1; TRBD2 matches 13 bases. The CDR3 loop spans 18 amino acids. With V trimmed by 1 base and J by 3 bases, 6 bases remained unmatched. Per the germline V gene, CDR1 is KGHSH and CDR2 is LQKENI. CDR3 sequence reads: CASSPRGLAGTIYNEQFF. CDR3 coding DNA: TGTGCCAGCTCACCACGGGGACTAGCGGGAACTATCTACAATGAGCAGTTCTTC.

This clone was counted once. V and J are TRBV7-6 and TRBJ2-5; TRBD1 agrees at 7 bases. The better agreement between TRBJ2-7 and the DNA end casts doubt on the J call. Germline V gene sequence: CDR1 SGHVS, CDR2 FNYEAQ. The CDR3 loop spans 17 amino acids. The CDR3 DNA reads TGTGCCAGCAGCGCCCGCCCCCCGGGACAGAGCTCCTACGAGCAGTACTTC. It codes for CASSARPPGQSSYEQYF.

The rearrangement uses TRBV5-1 and TRBJ2-1; TRBD2 matches at 7 bases. This CDR3 region has 17 residues. J lost 7 bases, V lost 4 bases, and 17 bases had no gene match. CDR1 is SGHRS, CDR2 YFSETQ, per germline. The CDR3 bases are TGCGCCAGCAGCCTTATAGGACTAGACCCTTTGGGAAATGAGCAGTTCTTC. This sequence encodes CASSLIGLDPLGNEQFF.